Listed below are T cell receptor beta chains from one sample, sequenced in a study of chemoradiotherapy in HPV16-positive cancers. Sequencing was performed with immunoSEQ multiplex PCR; in TCRdb, only in-frame clones are kept and a portion is missing. Among some 12,000 clones, roughly 70% were seen once, and the ten largest hold under 8.5%. The biological material was taken from a patient who underwent chemoradiotherapy. These receptors were taken from a human donor with HPV-associated anogenital cancer. The CDR3 runs from the conserved cysteine through the conserved F or W. The D gene is left open where the match is weak. Clone size appears in some rows only: once, few, many, or a class for an expanded clone.

J gene: TRBJ2-2
clone size: NA
V gene: TRBV2
D gene: NA
CDR3 DNA: TGTGCCAGCAGTATAAGGGGTTCCGGGGAGCTGTTTTTT
CDR3 protein: CASSIRGSGELFF

J gene: TRBJ2-7
clone size: NA
V gene: TRBV5-1
D gene: TRBD1
CDR3 DNA: TGCGCCAGCAGCTCCGGGACAGGGGCCGAGCAGTACTTC
CDR3 protein: CASSSGTGAEQYF

J gene: TRBJ2-7
clone size: NA
V gene: TRBV28
D gene: NA
CDR3 DNA: TGTGCCAGCAGCTGGGGGGGCAGGTACGAGCAGTACTTC
CDR3 protein: CASSWGGRYEQYF

J gene: TRBJ2-3
clone size: once
V gene: TRBV6-5
D gene: TRBD2
CDR3 DNA: TGTGCCAGCACCTCGGGACTAGCGGGAGGTGATACGCAGTATTTT
CDR3 protein: CASTSGLAGGDTQYF

J gene: TRBJ2-3
clone size: NA
V gene: TRBV11-2
D gene: NA
CDR3 DNA: TGTGCCAGCAGCCTACTAAGACTAGATTTATACACAGATACGCAGTATTTT
CDR3 protein: CASSLLRLDLYTDTQYF

J gene: TRBJ1-1
clone size: NA
V gene: TRBV19
D gene: TRBD1
CDR3 DNA: TGTGCCAGTAGCCCGGGACAGGTACTCACTGAAGCTTTCTTT
CDR3 protein: CASSPGQVLTEAFF

J gene: TRBJ1-4
clone size: NA
V gene: TRBV5-1
D gene: NA
CDR3 DNA: TGCGCCAGCAGCTTGGGGGTCGGGAGGAATGAAAAACTGTTTTTT
CDR3 protein: CASSLGVGRNEKLFF

J gene: TRBJ1-4
clone size: NA
V gene: TRBV19
D gene: NA
CDR3 DNA: TGTGCCAGTAGTATAGTGGCGCAGGCCGAAAAACTGTTTTTT
CDR3 protein: CASSIVAQAEKLFF

J gene: TRBJ2-3
clone size: few
V gene: TRBV7-9
D gene: TRBD2
CDR3 DNA: TGTGCCAGCAGCTTAGATTTAGCGGGCCCCACAGATACGCAGTATTTT
CDR3 protein: CASSLDLAGPTDTQYF

J gene: TRBJ1-1
clone size: NA
V gene: TRBV4-1
D gene: NA
CDR3 DNA: TGCGCCAGCAGCCAAGTCCCTCAAAGACAGGCTACCCTCACTGAAGCTTTCTTT
CDR3 protein: CASSQVPQRQATLTEAFF

J gene: TRBJ1-2
clone size: NA
V gene: TRBV6-5
D gene: TRBD1
CDR3 DNA: TGTGCCAGCAGTTACCTTACTACAGGGGGTAGGAATGGCTACACCTTC
CDR3 protein: CASSYLTTGGRNGYTF

J gene: TRBJ2-3
clone size: NA
V gene: TRBV9
D gene: TRBD2
CDR3 DNA: TGTGCCAGCAGCGTCGGGAGGGGTACAGATACGCAGTATTTT
CDR3 protein: CASSVGRGTDTQYF

J gene: TRBJ1-1
clone size: NA
V gene: TRBV19
D gene: NA
CDR3 DNA: TGTGCCAGTAGTATTGACCAGAACACTGAAGCTTTCTTT
CDR3 protein: CASSIDQNTEAFF

J gene: TRBJ2-3
clone size: NA
V gene: TRBV27
D gene: NA
CDR3 DNA: TGTGCCAGCAGTTTAGCGGGGGCTAGCACAGATACGCAGTATTTT
CDR3 protein: CASSLAGASTDTQYF

J gene: TRBJ2-7
clone size: few
V gene: TRBV28
D gene: TRBD2
CDR3 DNA: TGTGCCAGCAGTCAAACTAGCGGATTCTCCTACGAGCAGTACTTC
CDR3 protein: CASSQTSGFSYEQYF

J gene: TRBJ1-2
clone size: NA
V gene: TRBV6-6
D gene: NA
CDR3 DNA: TGTGCCAGCAGTTCAGGGTCAGCGAACTATGGCTACACCTTC
CDR3 protein: CASSSGSANYGYTF

J gene: TRBJ1-5
clone size: NA
V gene: TRBV19
D gene: NA
CDR3 DNA: TGTGCCAGTAGTATCGGGGGCAGGCGAGGCAATCAGCCCCAGCATTTT
CDR3 protein: CASSIGGRRGNQPQHF

J gene: TRBJ2-6
clone size: medium-sized
V gene: TRBV4-3
D gene: NA
CDR3 DNA: TGCGCCAGCAGCCAGAACTTCAGGGCCACTGGGGCCAACGTCCTGACTTTC
CDR3 protein: CASSQNFRATGANVLTF

J gene: TRBJ1-2
clone size: NA
V gene: TRBV2
D gene: TRBD1
CDR3 DNA: TGTGCCAGCAGTTCCGGGACAGGGGTCCTACTCTATGGCTACACCTTC
CDR3 protein: CASSSGTGVLLYGYTF

J gene: TRBJ1-4
clone size: once
V gene: TRBV6-5
D gene: NA
CDR3 DNA: TGTGCCAGCAGCAACAGGGTTCGGGAAAAACTGTTTTTT
CDR3 protein: CASSNRVREKLFF

J gene: TRBJ1-5
clone size: NA
V gene: TRBV28
D gene: NA
CDR3 DNA: TGTGCCAGCAGTTCCTCGGCCGGGCCCCCTCAGCCCCAGCATTTT
CDR3 protein: CASSSSAGPPQPQHF

J gene: TRBJ1-4
clone size: NA
V gene: TRBV10-1
D gene: TRBD1
CDR3 DNA: TGCGCCTCACCGCCCTTGGGCAGGGGGCGGAGAACTAATGAAAAACTGTTTTTT
CDR3 protein: CASPPLGRGRRTNEKLFF

J gene: TRBJ2-3
clone size: NA
V gene: TRBV5-1
D gene: NA
CDR3 DNA: TGCGCCAGCAGCTTGGGTGGCAAGTACACAGATACGCAGTATTTT
CDR3 protein: CASSLGGKYTDTQYF

J gene: TRBJ2-1
clone size: NA
V gene: TRBV4-1
D gene: TRBD2
CDR3 DNA: TGCGCCAGCAGCCAAGAGGGACTAGCAATCTACAATGAGCAGTTCTTC
CDR3 protein: CASSQEGLAIYNEQFF

J gene: TRBJ2-1
clone size: NA
V gene: TRBV9
D gene: NA
CDR3 DNA: TGTGCCAGCGGCGCGGGGCAATCGAGGGATGAGCAGTTCTTC
CDR3 protein: CASGAGQSRDEQFF

J gene: TRBJ2-5
clone size: NA
V gene: TRBV2
D gene: NA
CDR3 DNA: TGTGCCAGCCGCAGACAAGAGACCCAGTACTTC
CDR3 protein: CASRRQETQYF

J gene: TRBJ1-1
clone size: NA
V gene: TRBV5-1
D gene: NA
CDR3 DNA: TGCGCCAGCAGCTTGGTCGGCCCTATGGGCGGTCAGGGGACTGAAGCTTTCTTT
CDR3 protein: CASSLVGPMGGQGTEAFF

J gene: TRBJ1-3
clone size: NA
V gene: TRBV10-3
D gene: NA
CDR3 DNA: TGTGCCATCTCTGGTCTCTCTGGAAACACCATATATTTT
CDR3 protein: CAISGLSGNTIYF

J gene: TRBJ1-1
clone size: NA
V gene: TRBV4-3
D gene: NA
CDR3 DNA: TGCGCCAGCAGCCAAGCTTCCCGAGGGAGCACTGAAGCTTTCTTT
CDR3 protein: CASSQASRGSTEAFF

J gene: TRBJ2-7
clone size: NA
V gene: TRBV7-3
D gene: NA
CDR3 DNA: TGTGCCAGCAGCTTAAGCGGGACTTACGAGCAGTACTTC
CDR3 protein: CASSLSGTYEQYF

J gene: TRBJ2-5
clone size: NA
V gene: TRBV7-3
D gene: TRBD1
CDR3 DNA: TGTGCCAGCAGCATAGGACAGGGCGCGGAGACCCAGTACTTC
CDR3 protein: CASSIGQGAETQYF

J gene: TRBJ2-5
clone size: NA
V gene: TRBV5-1
D gene: TRBD1
CDR3 DNA: TGCGCCAGCAGCCCGGACAGGGCTCGGACCCAGTACTTC
CDR3 protein: CASSPDRARTQYF

J gene: TRBJ1-1
clone size: NA
V gene: TRBV6-5
D gene: TRBD1
CDR3 DNA: TGTGCCAGCAGCACGGGACAGGGGGGGAGAAGAGCTTTCTTT
CDR3 protein: CASSTGQGGRRAFF

J gene: TRBJ1-5
clone size: NA
V gene: TRBV5-6
D gene: TRBD1
CDR3 DNA: TGTGCCAGCAGCTCGGCGAGAGACAGGGGCAGGTGGGGCAATCAGCCCCAGCATTTT
CDR3 protein: CASSSARDRGRWGNQPQHF

J gene: TRBJ2-4
clone size: NA
V gene: TRBV27
D gene: NA
CDR3 DNA: TGTGCCAGCAGTGTCACCGGGATAGGGGTAGCCAAAAACATTCAGTACTTC
CDR3 protein: CASSVTGIGVAKNIQYF

J gene: TRBJ2-1
clone size: NA
V gene: TRBV7-8
D gene: NA
CDR3 DNA: TGTGCCAGCAGCTTCCACCGTGACGGGGACCCGAAGGATTACAATGAGCAGTTCTTC
CDR3 protein: CASSFHRDGDPKDYNEQFF

J gene: TRBJ2-7
clone size: NA
V gene: TRBV6-6
D gene: NA
CDR3 DNA: TGTGCCAGCAGTTACGAACTAGCCTACGAGCAGTACTTC
CDR3 protein: CASSYELAYEQYF

J gene: TRBJ2-6
clone size: NA
V gene: TRBV19
D gene: NA
CDR3 DNA: TGTGCCAGTAGTATACAGGAGGGATCTGGGGCCAACGTCCTGACTTTC
CDR3 protein: CASSIQEGSGANVLTF

J gene: TRBJ2-7
clone size: NA
V gene: TRBV7-9
D gene: NA
CDR3 DNA: TGTGCCAGCAGTCGCATTAAAGGCCGATCATACGAGCAGTACTTC
CDR3 protein: CASSRIKGRSYEQYF

J gene: TRBJ1-2
clone size: few
V gene: TRBV28
D gene: NA
CDR3 DNA: TGTGCCAGCAGTTTATCAGTCGGGAGCTATGGCTACACCTTC
CDR3 protein: CASSLSVGSYGYTF

J gene: TRBJ2-7
clone size: NA
V gene: TRBV12-5
D gene: NA
CDR3 DNA: TGTGCTAGTGGTCCAGGAGGGCCCCCGGCCGAGCAGTACTTC
CDR3 protein: CASGPGGPPAEQYF

J gene: TRBJ1-2
clone size: NA
V gene: TRBV19
D gene: TRBD1
CDR3 DNA: TGTGCCAGTAGTGAAGCGGACAGGGATGGCTACACCTTC
CDR3 protein: CASSEADRDGYTF

J gene: TRBJ2-1
clone size: NA
V gene: TRBV7-6
D gene: TRBD2
CDR3 DNA: TGTGCCAGCAGCTTAGAAAGGCTAGCGGGAGGGTTTTACAATGAGCAGTTCTTC
CDR3 protein: CASSLERLAGGFYNEQFF

J gene: TRBJ2-3
clone size: NA
V gene: TRBV27
D gene: NA
CDR3 DNA: TGTGCCAGCAGTTCTGGGGGGCAGTATTTT
CDR3 protein: CASSSGGQYF

J gene: TRBJ1-5
clone size: NA
V gene: TRBV28
D gene: TRBD1
CDR3 DNA: TGTGCCAGCAGGGGACAGGGGGGGCATGGCAATCAGCCCCAGCATTTT
CDR3 protein: CASRGQGGHGNQPQHF

J gene: TRBJ2-5
clone size: NA
V gene: TRBV5-1
D gene: TRBD2
CDR3 DNA: TGCGCCAGCAGCTTCAGCGGGAGTGAGGTAGAGACCCAGTACTTC
CDR3 protein: CASSFSGSEVETQYF

J gene: TRBJ2-7
clone size: NA
V gene: TRBV6-1
D gene: TRBD1
CDR3 DNA: TGTGCCAGCAGTGGCAGAAGACAGGGAAATCACTACGAGCAGTACTTC
CDR3 protein: CASSGRRQGNHYEQYF

J gene: TRBJ1-2
clone size: once
V gene: TRBV5-1
D gene: NA
CDR3 DNA: TGCGCCAGCAGCTTGGGACCGGGACACGGCACCTTC
CDR3 protein: CASSLGPGHGTF

J gene: TRBJ2-1
clone size: few
V gene: TRBV27
D gene: NA
CDR3 DNA: TGTGCCAGCAGTTTAAGGGACGGCTTGTTTGAGCAGTTCTTC
CDR3 protein: CASSLRDGLFEQFF

J gene: TRBJ1-1
clone size: NA
V gene: TRBV19
D gene: NA
CDR3 DNA: TGTGCCAGTAGTGGGAGAAGTAGGAACACTGAAGCTTTCTTT
CDR3 protein: CASSGRSRNTEAFF

J gene: TRBJ2-1
clone size: once
V gene: TRBV7-2
D gene: NA
CDR3 DNA: TGTGCCAGCAGCACCAAGAGCGGAAGCTCCTACAATGAGCAGTTCTTC
CDR3 protein: CASSTKSGSSYNEQFF

J gene: TRBJ1-5
clone size: few
V gene: TRBV20-1
D gene: NA
CDR3 DNA: TGCAGTGCTGGACTTGCTCAGCCCCAGCATTTT
CDR3 protein: CSAGLAQPQHF

J gene: TRBJ1-1
clone size: NA
V gene: TRBV28
D gene: NA
CDR3 DNA: TGTGCCTCCATACGGGGGGGCCGTAAGAACACTGAAGCTTTCTTT
CDR3 protein: CASIRGGRKNTEAFF

J gene: TRBJ2-7
clone size: NA
V gene: TRBV27
D gene: TRBD2
CDR3 DNA: TGTGCCAGCAGTTTGGTGACTAGCGGGAGGGAGCAGTACTTC
CDR3 protein: CASSLVTSGREQYF

J gene: TRBJ1-2
clone size: NA
V gene: TRBV20-1
D gene: NA
CDR3 DNA: TGCAGTGCTAGACAGATAAATGGCTACACCTTC
CDR3 protein: CSARQINGYTF

J gene: TRBJ1-3
clone size: few
V gene: TRBV28
D gene: NA
CDR3 DNA: TGTGCCAGCAGAGCCCTCTCTGGAAACACCATATATTTT
CDR3 protein: CASRALSGNTIYF

J gene: TRBJ1-1
clone size: NA
V gene: TRBV7-9
D gene: TRBD1
CDR3 DNA: TGTGCCAGCAGCCTCTCAGGGGGTTCCTTTAGAGCTGAAGCTTTCTTT
CDR3 protein: CASSLSGGSFRAEAFF

J gene: TRBJ1-2
clone size: NA
V gene: TRBV6-5
D gene: NA
CDR3 DNA: TGTGCCAGCAGTTACTCATCCGGGGATGGCTACACCTTC
CDR3 protein: CASSYSSGDGYTF

J gene: TRBJ1-1
clone size: NA
V gene: TRBV6-5
D gene: NA
CDR3 DNA: TGTGCCAGCAGTCCTTCAGGGTTTGACACTGAAGCTTTCTTT
CDR3 protein: CASSPSGFDTEAFF